These T cell receptor beta chains were read from a single sample in a study of OX40 agonist ivuxolimab in advanced cancers. Profiled with immunoSEQ multiplex PCR; TCRdb holds only in-frame clones, not every one. The table lists over 30,000 clones, about 87% of them singletons, with less than 5% in the top ten. The sequencing here drew on CD4+ or CD8+ T cells sorted from blood, taken in a trial of the OX40 agonist ivuxolimab. The source of these receptors is an adult with an advanced solid tumor such as melanoma, head and neck, liver or kidney cancer. The conserved cysteine and the conserved F or W are not part of the CDR3 here.

J: TRBJ2-7
V: TRBV6-6
CDR3: ASSYSSGSSYEQY

J: TRBJ1-6
V: TRBV5-1
CDR3: ASSLAGRGSPLH

J: TRBJ1-1
V: TRBV29-1
CDR3: SAEDRNTEAF

J: TRBJ1-1
V: TRBV11-2
CDR3: ASSLVRLSNTEAF

J: TRBJ2-1
V: TRBV6-6
CDR3: ASSSSGLAGYNEQF

J: TRBJ2-2
V: TRBV18
CDR3: ASSPGRNTGELF

J: TRBJ2-7
V: TRBV9
CDR3: ASSWRSQGEQY

J: TRBJ2-7
V: TRBV6-5
CDR3: ASSRTGPYEQY

J: TRBJ1-1
V: TRBV18
CDR3: ASSPTLGMDTEAF

J: TRBJ2-1
V: TRBV20-1
CDR3: SALYNEQF

J: TRBJ2-2
V: TRBV7-9
CDR3: ASSLLSGGANTGELF

J: TRBJ1-6
V: TRBV28
CDR3: ASSFPSGGRAPLH

J: TRBJ2-7
V: TRBV7-9
CDR3: ASSLAGFKDYEQY

J: TRBJ2-7
V: TRBV7-9
CDR3: ASSRTGERDYEQY

J: TRBJ1-6
V: TRBV6-5
CDR3: ASSFDTNSPLH

J: NA
V: TRBV5-4
CDR3: ASSLSGATGEQY

J: TRBJ2-5
V: TRBV28
CDR3: ASSLRLWGKETQY

J: NA
V: TRBV5-1
CDR3: ASSTQGGYEQY

J: NA
V: TRBV7-2
CDR3: ASSLVSTSSYEQY

J: TRBJ1-5
V: TRBV19
CDR3: ASDRPYSNQPQH

J: TRBJ1-1
V: TRBV19
CDR3: ASSKRENTEAF

J: TRBJ1-4
V: TRBV19
CDR3: ASTGQFFSTNEKLF

J: TRBJ1-5
V: TRBV28
CDR3: ASSLGGAGNQPQH

J: TRBJ2-3
V: TRBV5-1
CDR3: ASSFPGAGLADTQY

J: TRBJ2-7
V: TRBV28
CDR3: ASSRLWGIQGSNSYEQY

J: TRBJ2-5
V: TRBV7-2
CDR3: ASRPRAGQETQY

J: TRBJ2-7
V: TRBV9
CDR3: ASSPSKLASYEQY

J: TRBJ2-7
V: TRBV14
CDR3: ASSQVLTSSKY

J: TRBJ1-5
V: TRBV29-1
CDR3: SVGQLNQPQH

J: TRBJ2-2
V: TRBV2
CDR3: ASLPTQGHLLTGELF

J: TRBJ1-1
V: TRBV27
CDR3: ASSAPSDRLAEAF

J: TRBJ2-5
V: TRBV7-6
CDR3: ASSLAQGKETQY

J: TRBJ1-2
V: TRBV7-9
CDR3: ASSRGQEALGYT

J: TRBJ2-5
V: TRBV7-6
CDR3: ASSLNKETQY

J: TRBJ2-7
V: TRBV21-1
CDR3: ASSTGTGPYEQY

J: TRBJ2-7
V: TRBV6-5
CDR3: ASSRRSGTYEQY

J: TRBJ1-4
V: TRBV5-1
CDR3: ASSSRETNEKLF

J: TRBJ1-1
V: TRBV5-1
CDR3: ASRYGQGSEAF

J: TRBJ1-2
V: TRBV2
CDR3: ASSEQGNYGYT

J: TRBJ2-2
V: TRBV30
CDR3: AWSAGLLSNTGELF

J: TRBJ2-3
V: TRBV7-9
CDR3: ASSQNSDTQY

J: TRBJ1-4
V: TRBV21-1
CDR3: ATRQGTRPSNFNGEKLF

J: TRBJ2-1
V: TRBV5-6
CDR3: ASSFGDGWADYNEQF

J: TRBJ2-2
V: TRBV7-8
CDR3: ASSLARRQGQNTGELF

J: TRBJ2-7
V: TRBV6-5
CDR3: ASSYSDGGGYEQY

J: TRBJ1-1
V: TRBV7-2
CDR3: ASSSAAGPKAF

J: TRBJ1-1
V: TRBV28
CDR3: ATDTGVSWVAWEAF

J: TRBJ1-5
V: TRBV19
CDR3: ASRRTDSLHQPQH

J: TRBJ2-7
V: TRBV27
CDR3: ASRASGRAPYEQY

J: TRBJ1-1
V: TRBV21-1
CDR3: ASSKDKSQLVDTEAF

J: TRBJ1-1
V: TRBV28
CDR3: ASRALRAF

J: TRBJ1-5
V: TRBV6-1
CDR3: ASTGQGLSNQPQH

J: TRBJ1-1
V: TRBV27
CDR3: ASRGAWVTEAF

J: TRBJ1-3
V: TRBV9
CDR3: ASSVDALLSGNTIY

J: TRBJ2-1
V: TRBV18
CDR3: ASSSSPGLAGSYNEQF

J: TRBJ1-5
V: TRBV30
CDR3: AWSSGRDQPQH

J: TRBJ2-5
V: TRBV13
CDR3: ASSRRLAGGPNQETQY